A selection of T cell receptor beta chains follows, all from one sample in a study of OX40 agonist ivuxolimab in advanced cancers. Clones were sequenced by immunoSEQ multiplex PCR, and TCRdb holds only the in-frame ones, with some missing. The sample yields some 50,000 clones, 83% seen once. The sequencing here drew on CD4+ or CD8+ T cells sorted from blood, taken in a trial of the OX40 agonist ivuxolimab. Source of these receptors: an adult with an advanced solid tumor such as melanoma, head and neck, liver or kidney cancer. Each CDR3 is given with its conserved first and last residue. Each record gives: J gene, clone size, V gene, CDR3 protein. Only some rows state a clone size, as once, few, many or a class for expanded clones.

TRBJ1-5	NA	TRBV5-5	CASSLSDDRAQPQHF
TRBJ1-3	NA	TRBV11-2	CASRKDRGSYSGNTIYF
TRBJ1-2	NA	TRBV19	CASSSLSAYGYTF
TRBJ2-1	NA	TRBV5-6	CASSLDREGNEQFF
TRBJ1-2	NA	TRBV28	CASSLTGVYGYTF
TRBJ1-1	NA	TRBV7-3	CASSRQQNTEAFF
TRBJ2-6	NA	TRBV4-2	CASSQGGLPSGANVLTF
TRBJ1-3	NA	TRBV21-1	CASSQRGWDTIYF
TRBJ1-5	NA	TRBV5-6	CASSLRGYSGSQPQHF
TRBJ2-7	once	TRBV11-3	CASSNTGTGPYEQYF